This is a list of T cell receptor beta chains from one sample in a study of T cell repertoires in cytomegalovirus infection. No cognate antigen is known for these TCRs. TCRdb reprocessed the reads with MiXCR, giving one entry per CDR3 protein. Among about 500,000 distinct CDR3 sequences listed, about 33% were seen once. The sample was cultured PBMCs, taken from culture after CMV antigen stimulation. The receptor source for this set is a human donor in good health (CMV status not recorded). Some clones in this sample may be carry-over from other donors' samples. Both conserved end residues are part of each CDR3. D genes are given only for firm matches. Clone size is given for some rows only: seen once, a few or many times, or a class if the clone is expanded.

clone size	J gene	V gene	D gene	CDR3 DNA	CDR3 protein
few	TRBJ2-4	TRBV20-1	.	TGCAGTGCTTTAACCCGGATCAAAAACATTCAGTACTTC	CSALTRIKNIQYF
many	TRBJ2-3	TRBV5-8	.	TGTGCCAGCAGCTTGGTGCCCCAGGCGGCTCGGGATACGCAGTATTTT	CASSLVPQAARDTQYF
few	TRBJ2-3	TRBV29-1	TRBD2	TGCAGCGTACTTGGACTAGGGGGCACAGATACGCAGTATTTT	CSVLGLGGTDTQYF
.	TRBJ2-5	TRBV20-1	.	TGCAGTGCTCTTACTAGAAACGGAGAGACCCAGTACTTC	CSALTRNGETQYF
few	TRBJ2-3	TRBV20-1	TRBD2	TGCAGTGCTTCGGGGGGGACTAGCGGGAGCACAGATACGCAGTATTTT	CSASGGTSGSTDTQYF
few	TRBJ2-7	TRBV6-8	TRBD2	TGTGCCAGCAGCCATGGGACTAGCCTCGACGAGCAGTACTTC	CASSHGTSLDEQYF
.	TRBJ2-3	TRBV12-3/TRBV12-4	TRBD2	TGTGCCAGCCATGGTAGCGGGAGGGCTGGCACAGATACGCAGTATTTT	CASHGSGRAGTDTQYF
many	TRBJ2-1	TRBV7-2	.	TGTGCCAGCAGCTCCGTGGGGTTCAATGAGCAGTTCTTC	CASSSVGFNEQFF
.	TRBJ1-2	TRBV27	.	TGTGCCAGCAGTTTTCGCAAGGAAGAGCGCGGCTACACCTTC	CASSFRKEERGYTF
few	TRBJ2-1	TRBV7-3	TRBD2	TGTGCCAGCAGCTCCGGGACTAGCGGGAGTAAGCAGTTCTTC	CASSSGTSGSKQFF
few	TRBJ1-1	TRBV6-1	.	TGTGCCAGCAGTGAAACTGGGGGGATGAGCAATTTTGGAATGAACACTGAAGCTTTCTTT	CASSETGGMSNFGMNTEAFF
.	TRBJ1-5	TRBV28	.	TGTGCCAGCAGACCGAGACAGATCTATAGCAATCAGCCCCAGCATTTT	CASRPRQIYSNQPQHF
few	TRBJ1-2	TRBV5-6	.	TGTGCCAGCAGCTTCCGGGACTTCAGGGTTCATGGCTACACCTTC	CASSFRDFRVHGYTF
.	TRBJ2-3	TRBV7-6	.	TGTGCCAGCGCCACACGACGGGCGCCTAGCACAGATACGCAGTATTTT	CASATRRAPSTDTQYF
.	TRBJ2-5	TRBV9	.	TGTGCCAGCTCCCAGGGGAGGGCCCAAGAGACCCAGTACTTC	CASSQGRAQETQYF
few	TRBJ1-1	TRBV28	.	TGTGCCAGCAGTTTAATTGGGGCTGGGAACACTGAAGCTTTCTTT	CASSLIGAGNTEAFF
.	TRBJ2-2	TRBV19	.	TGTGCCAGTAGTAGCAGACTAGGGGACACCGGGGAGCTGTTTTTT	CASSSRLGDTGELFF
few	TRBJ2-1	TRBV19	TRBD2	TGTGCCAGTAGTCTAGAACTAGCGGTTTACAATGAGCAGTTCTTC	CASSLELAVYNEQFF
.	TRBJ2-7	TRBV28	.	TGTGCCAGCAGGGGGTATTACGAGCAGTACTTC	CASRGYYEQYF
.	TRBJ2-3	TRBV10-3	TRBD1	TGTGCCATCAGCCGTGACAGGGAGACAGATACGCAGTATTTT	CAISRDRETDTQYF
.	TRBJ2-6	TRBV14	.	TGTGCCAGCAGCCAAGATACCACCCTTCGCTCTGGGGCCAACGTCCTGACTTTC	CASSQDTTLRSGANVLTF
.	TRBJ2-3	TRBV6-5	TRBD2	TGTGCCAGTTGGACTAGCGGAGGAGATACGCAGTATTTT	CASWTSGGDTQYF
.	TRBJ2-2	TRBV7-2	.	TGTGCCAGCAGCTTAGAGGTCCTGGTCACCGGGGAGCTGTTTTTT	CASSLEVLVTGELFF
few	TRBJ1-4	TRBV28	.	TGTGCCGGCCGACACTCAACTAATGAAAAACTGTTTTTT	CAGRHSTNEKLFF
.	TRBJ2-7	TRBV6-6	.	TGTGCCAGCAGGGCTAGCTACGAGCAGTACTTC	CASRASYEQYF
.	TRBJ2-2	TRBV6-6	.	TGTGCCAGCAGTTACCTAGGACCAACGAACACCGGGGAGCTGTTTTTT	CASSYLGPTNTGELFF
.	TRBJ2-2	TRBV7-9	.	TGTGCCAGCAGCGGCCAAGGGGTTGGCACCGGGGAGCTGTTTTTT	CASSGQGVGTGELFF
.	TRBJ1-3	TRBV28	TRBD1	TGTGCCAGCAGTCGGGACAGCCGTAGAAACACCATATATTTT	CASSRDSRRNTIYF
.	TRBJ1-2	TRBV12-3/TRBV12-4	TRBD1	TGTGCCAGCAGTGCGGGACAGGGGGCACCCTCCCATGGCTACACCTTC	CASSAGQGAPSHGYTF
.	TRBJ2-7	TRBV12-3/TRBV12-4	.	TGTGCCAGCAGTCCGGGGTATGGGTCCTACGAGCAGTACTTC	CASSPGYGSYEQYF
few	TRBJ2-2	TRBV6-5	TRBD2	TGTGCCAGCAGTTACTCGATAGCAGCGGGAGCCCCCGGGGAGCTGTTTTTT	CASSYSIAAGAPGELFF
.	TRBJ2-7	TRBV28	.	TGTGCCAGCAGTCCAGCTGGGTCAGGACAACCCTACGAGCAGTACTTC	CASSPAGSGQPYEQYF
.	TRBJ2-1	TRBV10-3	TRBD2	TGTGCCATCAGTTCTCCGGGACTAGCGGGAGTGGAGCAGTTCTTC	CAISSPGLAGVEQFF
many	TRBJ2-7	TRBV7-2	TRBD2	TGTGCCAGCACCCTGACTAGCGGGCGCTACGAGCAGTACTTC	CASTLTSGRYEQYF
.	TRBJ2-5	TRBV7-9	.	TGTGCCAGCAGGGACAGTACGCAAGAGACCCAGTACTTC	CASRDSTQETQYF
.	TRBJ1-6	TRBV15	.	TGTGCCACCAGACCAAGTGGACGGTCCCGGGGTTTGACCCTCCACTTT	CATRPSGRSRGLTLHF
.	TRBJ2-1	TRBV12-3/TRBV12-4	.	TGTGCCAGTGTCCGGAGCAATGAGCAGTTCTTC	CASVRSNEQFF
.	TRBJ2-3	TRBV12-3/TRBV12-4	TRBD2	TGTGCCAGCAGGCTGATAGCGGGAGGAAACACAGATACGCAGTATTTT	CASRLIAGGNTDTQYF
many	TRBJ1-3	TRBV7-6	TRBD1	TGTGCCAGCAGCTTAGAAGCAGGGGGCATCTCCTCTGGAAACACCATATATTTT	CASSLEAGGISSGNTIYF
few	TRBJ1-2	TRBV7-2	.	TGTGCCAGCAGCCGGATTATTGGGCTTGGAGCGGATGCCTACACCTTC	CASSRIIGLGADAYTF
.	TRBJ2-3	TRBV7-3	.	TGTGCCAGCAGCGACCTGGGGCTCGCCTTGAGAGATACGCAGTATTTT	CASSDLGLALRDTQYF
many	TRBJ1-6	TRBV14	.	TGTGCCAGCAGCCAGATCGATCGAGGGCTGTGGAATTCACCCCTCCACTTT	CASSQIDRGLWNSPLHF
few	TRBJ2-5	TRBV7-2	TRBD1	TGTGCCAGCAGCTCACAGGGGCCCCAAGAGACCCAGTACTTC	CASSSQGPQETQYF
.	TRBJ1-6	TRBV11-2	.	TGTGCCAGCAGCGACCGAAATTCACCCCTCCACTTT	CASSDRNSPLHF
few	TRBJ2-1	TRBV7-3	TRBD2	TGTGCCAGCAGCTTAAGGGGGGGGAGGGGAAGGGGCCACAATGAGCAGTTCTTC	CASSLRGGRGRGHNEQFF
.	TRBJ1-2	TRBV4-1	.	TGCGCCAGCAGCCACCCCCGGGCACCCCGCACCTTC	CASSHPRAPRTF
.	TRBJ2-2	TRBV12-3/TRBV12-4	TRBD2	TGTGCCAGCAGCACACTAGCGGGAGGCGCCGGGGAGCTGTTTTTT	CASSTLAGGAGELFF
few	TRBJ2-3	TRBV7-2	TRBD2	TGTGCCAGCAGCTTAAGCGGGAGCCCCACAGATACGCAGTATTTT	CASSLSGSPTDTQYF
.	TRBJ2-1	TRBV19	.	TGTGCCAGTAGTATGAACAATGAGCAGTTCTTC	CASSMNNEQFF
.	TRBJ1-4	TRBV4-1	.	TGCGCCAGCAGCCAACCAGGGATGGGGAACGGTAAAAAACTGTTTTTT	CASSQPGMGNGKKLFF
.	TRBJ1-2	TRBV19	.	TGTGCCAGTAGTATGACGGACAGCTATGGCTACACCTTC	CASSMTDSYGYTF
.	TRBJ2-1	TRBV27	TRBD2	TGTGCCAGCAGTTTATTTTATTGGGCTAGCGGGAGAGATGAGCAGTTCTTC	CASSLFYWASGRDEQFF